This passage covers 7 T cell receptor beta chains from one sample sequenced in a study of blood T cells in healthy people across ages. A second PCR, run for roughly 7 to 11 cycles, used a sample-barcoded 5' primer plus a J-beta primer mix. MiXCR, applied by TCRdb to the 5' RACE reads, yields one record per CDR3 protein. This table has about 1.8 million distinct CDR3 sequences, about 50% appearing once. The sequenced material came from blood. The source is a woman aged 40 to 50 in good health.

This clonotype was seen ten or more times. The CDR3 protein is CASSPETGAVEYF. The DNA of the CDR3 is TGTGCCAGCAGCCCCGAGACAGGGGCGGTGGAGTACTTC. The J gene is TRBJ2-5, the V gene TRBV7-2; the match to TRBD1 covers 8 bases. J was trimmed by 12 bases and V by 5 bases; bases with no gene match: 11. CDR3 length equals 13 residues. Germline values: CDR1 SGHTA, CDR2 FQGNSA.

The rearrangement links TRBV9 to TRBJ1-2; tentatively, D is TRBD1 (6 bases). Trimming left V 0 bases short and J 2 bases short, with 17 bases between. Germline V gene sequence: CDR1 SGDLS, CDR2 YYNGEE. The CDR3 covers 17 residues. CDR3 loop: CASSVGQAERKNYGYTF. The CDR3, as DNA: TGTGCCAGCAGCGTAGGACAGGCGGAAAGGAAAAACTATGGCTACACCTTC.

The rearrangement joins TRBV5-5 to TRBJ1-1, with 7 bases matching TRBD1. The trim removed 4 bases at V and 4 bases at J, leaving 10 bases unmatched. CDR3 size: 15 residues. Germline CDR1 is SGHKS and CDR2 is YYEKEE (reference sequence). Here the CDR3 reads CASSPRQGRSTEAFF. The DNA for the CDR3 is TGTGCCAGCAGCCCTCGACAGGGTCGGAGCACTGAAGCTTTCTTT.

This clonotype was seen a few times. The CDR3 protein is CASSLLRGVQETQYF. The CDR3 DNA follows: TGTGCCAGCAGCTTACTTAGGGGGGTACAAGAGACCCAGTACTTC. The gene calls are TRBV7-2 and TRBJ2-5; tentatively, D is TRBD1 or TRBD2 (6 bases each). Trimming removed 2 bases from V and 2 bases from J, with 12 bases in between. Germline CDR1 and CDR2: SGHTA and FQGNSA. This CDR3 is 15 amino acids long. Using reference TRBV7-2 and TRBJ2-5 for the parts outside the CDR3, the full variable domain is GAGVSQSPSNKVTEKGKDVELRCDPISGHTALYWYRQSLGQGLEFLIYFQGNSAPDKSGLPSDRFSAERTGGSVSTLTIQRTQQEDSAVYLCASSLLRGVQETQYFGPGTRLLVL.

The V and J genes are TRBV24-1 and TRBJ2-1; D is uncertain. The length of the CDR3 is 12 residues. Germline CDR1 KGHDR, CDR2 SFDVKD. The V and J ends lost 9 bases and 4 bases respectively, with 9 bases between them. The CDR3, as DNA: TGTGCCACCGGAAACCTGTACAATGAGCAGTTCTTC. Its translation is CATGNLYNEQFF.

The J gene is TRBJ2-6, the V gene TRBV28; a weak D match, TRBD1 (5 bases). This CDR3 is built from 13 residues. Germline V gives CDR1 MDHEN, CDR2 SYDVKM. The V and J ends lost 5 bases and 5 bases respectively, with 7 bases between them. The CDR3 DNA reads TGTGCCAGCAGTCAGGGTTGGGCCAACGTCCTGACTTTC. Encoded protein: CASSQGWANVLTF.

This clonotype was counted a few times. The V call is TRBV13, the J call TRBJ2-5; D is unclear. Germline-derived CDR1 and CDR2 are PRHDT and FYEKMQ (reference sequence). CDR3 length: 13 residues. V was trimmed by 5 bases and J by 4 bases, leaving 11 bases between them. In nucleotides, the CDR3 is TGTGCCAGCAGCCCGAGGATCGGAGAGACCCAGTACTTC. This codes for CASSPRIGETQYF.